This is a list of T cell receptor beta chains from one sample in a study of preoperative IRX-2 immunotherapy in early breast cancer. Data came from immunoSEQ multiplex PCR; TCRdb stores just in-frame clones and leaves some out. The sample has about 6,200 clones; 60% to 85% are singletons. The sample here was tumor tissue, taken before IRX-2 immunotherapy. All receptors come from a human donor with breast cancer. Both conserved end residues are part of each CDR3. The D gene is left open where the match is weak. The listing skips clone size in some rows; elsewhere it reads once, few, many or a size class.

v_call	clone_size	j_call	d_call	cdr3_aa	cdr3_nt
TRBV5-1	-	TRBJ1-1	TRBD1	CASSLYRGDMNTEAFF	TGCGCCAGCAGCCTGTACAGGGGCGACATGAACACTGAAGCTTTCTTT
TRBV6-8	few	TRBJ2-3	TRBD2	CASSEVAGGKTDTQYF	TGTGCCAGCAGTGAGGTGGCGGGGGGGAAGACAGATACGCAGTATTTT
TRBV19	-	TRBJ2-7	-	CASSMPGSPTYEQYF	TGTGCCAGTAGTATGCCAGGCAGCCCAACCTACGAGCAGTACTTC
TRBV7-8	-	TRBJ1-3	-	CASSLGNSGNTIYF	TGTGCCAGCAGCTTGGGGAATTCTGGAAACACCATATATTTT
TRBV30	-	TRBJ1-6	-	CAWSVLFLRDSPLHF	TGTGCCTGGAGTGTACTTTTCCTCAGGGACTCACCCCTCCACTTT
TRBV11-3	-	TRBJ2-3	-	CASSLSAAGARGTQYF	TGTGCCAGCAGCTTGTCCGCCGCAGGGGCCCGAGGTACGCAGTATTTT
TRBV5-1	-	TRBJ2-1	-	CASSLSVRAGYNEQFF	TGCGCCAGCAGCTTGTCGGTCCGGGCAGGGTACAATGAGCAGTTCTTC
TRBV11-3	few	TRBJ2-3	-	CASSLLGVGDTQYF	TGTGCCAGCAGCTTGCTTGGGGTGGGGGATACGCAGTATTTT
TRBV6-8	-	TRBJ2-1	TRBD2	CASNPAGGLEQFF	TGTGCCAGCAATCCAGCGGGGGGGCTTGAGCAGTTCTTC
TRBV6-8	few	TRBJ1-2	-	CASSYRAGRYGYTF	TGTGCCAGCAGTTATCGAGCCGGGCGCTATGGCTACACCTTC
TRBV12-5	few	TRBJ1-2	-	CASTPTGNYGYTF	TGTGCCAGCACCCCAACAGGGAACTATGGCTACACCTTC
TRBV18	once	TRBJ2-7	-	CASSPNAGREQYF	TGTGCCAGCTCACCCAATGCAGGGCGCGAGCAGTACTTC
TRBV11-3	-	TRBJ1-4	-	CASSLEGNNEKLFF	TGTGCCAGCAGCTTAGAAGGAAATAATGAAAAACTGTTTTTT
TRBV6-8	-	TRBJ2-1	TRBD2	CASSYSPGGYYNEQFF	TGTGCCAGCAGTTACTCTCCGGGGGGGTATTACAATGAGCAGTTCTTC
TRBV22-1	once	TRBJ2-7	-	CASSVIQGATEQYF	TGTGCCAGCAGTGTTATCCAGGGGGCGACCGAGCAGTACTTC
TRBV30	-	TRBJ2-2	-	CAWTENTGELFF	TGTGCGTGGACGGAGAACACCGGGGAGCTGTTTTTT
TRBV19	few	TRBJ1-1	-	CASSQFNRAEAFF	TGTGCCAGTAGCCAATTCAACAGGGCTGAAGCTTTCTTT
TRBV14	once	TRBJ2-3	TRBD1	CASSQEDPATDRGQPRTDTQYF	TGTGCCAGCAGCCAAGAAGACCCGGCCACAGACAGGGGGCAACCCCGCACAGATACGCAGTATTTT
TRBV18	-	TRBJ1-1	-	CASSDSMNTEAFF	TGTGCCAGCTCAGACAGCATGAACACTGAAGCTTTCTTT
TRBV16	once	TRBJ2-1	-	CASSPNRDEQFF	TGTGCCAGCAGCCCGAACCGGGACGAGCAGTTCTTC
TRBV6-8	-	TRBJ2-1	-	CASSDGGINEQFF	TGTGCCAGCAGTGATGGAGGGATCAATGAGCAGTTCTTC
TRBV11-3	-	TRBJ2-5	-	CASSRSGAYQETQYF	TGTGCCAGCAGCCGATCCGGGGCGTACCAAGAGACCCAGTACTTC
TRBV6-8	-	TRBJ2-7	-	CASSARRGEQYF	TGTGCCAGCAGTGCCCGACGGGGCGAGCAGTACTTC
TRBV28	-	TRBJ1-1	-	CASRSGVINTEAFF	TGTGCCAGCAGATCAGGGGTAATTAACACTGAAGCTTTCTTT
TRBV11-3	once	TRBJ1-6	-	CASSLESGPYYNSPLHF	TGTGCCAGCAGCTTAGAGTCAGGGCCCTACTATAATTCACCCCTCCACTTT
TRBV29-1	few	TRBJ1-1	TRBD1	CSVAIAGGQTEAFF	TGCAGCGTTGCAATCGCGGGGGGACAGACTGAAGCTTTCTTT
TRBV29-1	-	TRBJ2-2	-	CSAEGENTGELFF	TGCAGCGCGGAGGGGGAGAACACCGGGGAGCTGTTTTTT
TRBV18	-	TRBJ2-3	TRBD2	CASSPRSRGETDTQYF	TGTGCCAGCTCACCGCGATCGCGGGGGGAGACAGATACGCAGTATTTT
TRBV22-1	-	TRBJ2-7	-	CASSFRQGSYEQYF	TGTGCCAGCAGTTTCCGACAGGGCTCCTACGAGCAGTACTTC
TRBV15	-	TRBJ2-5	TRBD2	CATSGISGGLSQETQYF	TGTGCCACCAGCGGAATTAGCGGGGGGCTGTCACAAGAGACCCAGTACTTC
TRBV5-1	-	TRBJ1-2	TRBD1	CASSDTGAPYIGYTF	TGCGCCAGCAGCGACACAGGGGCCCCCTATATTGGCTACACCTTC
TRBV18	few	TRBJ2-3	TRBD2	CASSPGLAGGTSTDTQYF	TGTGCCAGCTCACCAGGACTAGCGGGGGGGACTAGCACAGATACGCAGTATTTT
TRBV19	-	TRBJ1-5	TRBD1	CASTLRDRGGVQPQHF	TGTGCCAGTACGCTCCGGGACAGGGGTGGGGTGCAGCCCCAGCATTTT
TRBV7-6	-	TRBJ2-3	-	CASSLVELGTDTQYF	TGTGCCAGCAGCTTAGTTGAATTAGGCACAGATACGCAGTATTTT
TRBV11-3	-	TRBJ1-4	-	CASSLVAARRLNEKLFF	TGTGCCAGCAGCTTGGTGGCAGCCAGACGCCTCAATGAAAAACTGTTTTTT
TRBV28	-	TRBJ2-1	TRBD1	CASSRRTGTNEQFF	TGTGCCAGCAGTCGCCGGACAGGGACCAATGAGCAGTTCTTC
TRBV29-1	-	TRBJ1-2	-	CSVLMNGAASYGYTF	TGCAGCGTTCTCATGAATGGGGCGGCGAGCTATGGCTACACCTTC
TRBV19	-	TRBJ2-7	-	CASSIQGGYEQYF	TGTGCCAGTAGTATACAGGGGGGTTACGAGCAGTACTTC
TRBV6-8	-	TRBJ1-5	TRBD1	CASSQGGWSNQPQHF	TGTGCCAGCAGTCAAGGGGGCTGGAGCAATCAGCCCCAGCATTTT
TRBV29-1	-	TRBJ2-2	-	CSVGRPLGRLDTGELFF	TGCAGCGTTGGACGTCCATTGGGCAGATTGGACACCGGGGAGCTGTTTTTT
TRBV19	-	TRBJ2-1	TRBD1	CASSPHSGQIYNEQFF	TGTGCCAGTAGTCCCCACTCGGGACAGATCTACAATGAGCAGTTCTTC
TRBV6-8	-	TRBJ1-1	-	CASRLRGSEAFF	TGTGCCAGCAGACTACGAGGGTCAGAAGCTTTCTTT
TRBV1	few	TRBJ1-6	-	CASSPHRPGRSSYNSPLHF	TGCGCCAGCAGCCCCCACCGGCCCGGCCGGAGCTCCTATAATTCACCCCTCCACTTT
TRBV30	few	TRBJ1-1	-	CAWTRIDARTEAFF	TGTGCCTGGACCCGGATCGACGCGCGGACTGAAGCTTTCTTT
TRBV5-1	-	TRBJ2-2	-	CASGGRSNTGELFF	TGCGCCAGCGGAGGACGGTCGAACACCGGGGAGCTGTTTTTT